The clone carrying this TCR beta chain was recorded a few times. What it binds is not known. Combining a sample-barcoded 5' primer with a J-beta primer mix, a second PCR ran for about 7 to 12 cycles. The authors tagged each cDNA molecule using a template-switch adaptor with 12 random nucleotides. In TCRdb, the 5' RACE reads were re-called with MiXCR into one record per CDR3 protein. The data show around 320,000 distinct CDR3 sequences, 25% to 30% seen once. Between the trimmed V and J ends, which lost 2 bases and 1 base, there was a span of 12 bases. The CDR3 is 15 residues long. Germline V gives CDR1 MNHEY, CDR2 SMNVEV (reference sequence). The data are from a study of blood T cells in healthy people across ages. General study results and limits: Diversity estimates from one million T cells were considered underestimates. The fall in TCR beta diversity per million T cells was roughly linear with age.

Sample donors were healthy Caucasian individuals that came from Russia, aged roughly 6 to 90. The TCR was taken from a woman aged 70-85 years in good health. The V and J genes are TRBV27 and TRBJ2-7; D remains ambiguous. The sample taken for sequencing was blood. The CDR3 nucleotides are TGTGCCAGCAGTTTAAGGAGCGAACCTTCCTACGAGCAGTACTTC. It encodes CASSLRSEPSYEQYF.